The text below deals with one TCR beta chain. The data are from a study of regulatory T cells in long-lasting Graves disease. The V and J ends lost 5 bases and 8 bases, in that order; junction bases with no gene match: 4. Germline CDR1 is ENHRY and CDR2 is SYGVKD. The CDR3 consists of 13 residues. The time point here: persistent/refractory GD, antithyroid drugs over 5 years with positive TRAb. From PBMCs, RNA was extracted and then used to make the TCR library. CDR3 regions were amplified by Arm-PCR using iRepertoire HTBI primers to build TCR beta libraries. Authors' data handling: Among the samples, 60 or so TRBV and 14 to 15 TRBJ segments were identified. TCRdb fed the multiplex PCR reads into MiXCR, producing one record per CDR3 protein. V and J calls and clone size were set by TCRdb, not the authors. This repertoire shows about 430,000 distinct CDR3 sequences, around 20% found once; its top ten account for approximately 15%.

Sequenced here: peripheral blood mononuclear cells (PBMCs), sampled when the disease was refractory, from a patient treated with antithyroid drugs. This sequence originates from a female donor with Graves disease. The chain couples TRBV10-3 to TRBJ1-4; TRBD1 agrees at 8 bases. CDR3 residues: CAISRTGQEKLFF. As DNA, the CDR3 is TGTGCCATCAGTAGGACAGGGCAAGAAAAACTGTTTTTT.